This passage covers 32 T cell receptor beta chains from one sample sequenced in a study of blood T cell repertoires in COVID-19. Profiling relied on immunoSEQ multiplex PCR, and the TCRdb table lists in-frame clones only, not all of them. This sample has 120,000 to 150,000 clones; about nine tenths occur once, and the top ten carry 37%. Input material: peripheral blood. The receptor source for this set is a man aged 45-60 years who had recovered from COVID-19.

The chain employs TRBV6-5 and TRBJ1-6, with D possibly matching TRBD1 (6 bases). CDR3 size: 14 residues. Deletions cut 6 bases from V and 10 bases from J, with 16 bases between. Germline V gives CDR1 MNHEY, CDR2 SVGAGI. The CDR3 region is CASSAGAAESPLHF. Written as DNA, the CDR3 is TGTGCCAGCAGCGCGGGGGCGGCTGAATCACCCCTCCACTTT.

The J gene is TRBJ1-1, the V gene TRBV6-4; 7 bases are a match to TRBD1. Germline V gene data show CDR1 as MRHNA and CDR2 as SNTAGT. Unmatched junction bases numbered 5, after V lost 3 bases and J lost 7 bases. This CDR3 contains 13 residues. DNA of the CDR3: TGTGCCAGCAGTGAGGAAGGGGGCGGTGAAGCTTTCTTT. It codes for CASSEEGGGEAFF.

The V and J genes are TRBV20-1 and TRBJ2-3, with TRBD1 as a possible D gene (5 bases). Looked up from germline, CDR1 is DFQATT and CDR2 is SNEGSKA (reference sequence). V was trimmed by 3 bases and J by 1 base, leaving 17 bases between them. The CDR3 contains 16 residues. The CDR3 region is CSASGPQGKGTDTQYF. CDR3 DNA sequence: TGCAGTGCTAGTGGGCCGCAGGGAAAGGGCACAGATACGCAGTATTTT.

This chain links TRBV11-2 with TRBJ1-4, with TRBD1 as a possible D gene (5 bases). There are 16 residues in the CDR3. Per the germline V gene, CDR1 is SGHAT and CDR2 is FQNNGV. Deletions cut 0 bases from V and 8 bases from J, with 16 bases between. The CDR3 nucleotides read TGTGCCAGCAGCTTAGACTCGGCAGGGAGGGGCGAAAAACTGTTTTTT. Its translation: CASSLDSAGRGEKLFF.

The J gene is TRBJ2-2, the V gene TRBV11-2; TRBD2 matches 12 bases. This CDR3 contains 18 residues. CDR1 and CDR2 (germline): SGHAT, FQNNGV. The junction had 4 bases not matched to a gene; V was cut back by 2 bases and J by 0 bases. The CDR3 reads CASSLRTSGDSNTGELFF. The CDR3, as DNA: TGTGCCAGCAGCTTACGGACTAGCGGGGATTCGAACACCGGGGAGCTGTTTTTT.

The rearrangement joins TRBV13 to TRBJ1-3, with 7 bases matching TRBD1. The V segment lost 5 bases and the J segment 1 base; nucleotides outside the gene matches: 8. Germline values: CDR1 PRHDT, CDR2 FYEKMQ (reference sequence). CDR3 length equals 16 residues. CDR3 protein: CASSTKDRVSGNTIYF. Written as DNA, the CDR3 is TGTGCCAGCAGCACAAAAGACAGGGTATCTGGAAACACCATATATTTT.

This chain joins TRBV7-2 and TRBJ2-2, with D maybe TRBD1 (5 bases). Trimming removed 6 bases at V and 7 bases at J, with 15 bases between. There are 14 residues in the CDR3. The germline V gene encodes CDR1 SGHTA and CDR2 FQGNSA. The CDR3 reads CASSPGMWSGELFF. The CDR3 coding sequence is TGTGCCAGCAGTCCAGGGATGTGGAGCGGGGAGCTGTTTTTT. Complete variable domain (other parts from reference TRBV7-2 and TRBJ2-2): GAGVSQSPSNKVTEKGKDVELRCDPISGHTALYWYRQSLGQGLEFLIYFQGNSAPDKSGLPSDRFSAERTGGSVSTLTIQRTQQEDSAVYLCASSPGMWSGELFFGEGSRLTVL.

This rearrangement joins TRBV7-2 to TRBJ1-6; weak D call: TRBD1 (5 bases). V was clipped by 5 bases and J by 5 bases, with 10 bases between them. Per germline, CDR1 SGHTA and CDR2 FQGNSA. The CDR3 consists of 14 residues. The CDR3 region is CASSPGLNNSPLHF. CDR3 DNA sequence: TGTGCCAGCAGCCCGGGACTGAATAATTCACCCCTCCACTTT.

This clone showed up just once. The chain has TRBV5-1 and TRBJ2-1; 8 bases match TRBD2. Germline CDR1 is SGHRS and CDR2 is YFSETQ. The CDR3 contains 15 residues. Trimming cost V 0 bases and J 4 bases; bases outside gene matches: 3. The CDR3 coding sequence is TGCGCCAGCAGCTTGGTTAGCGGGGAGTACAATGAGCAGTTCTTC. Translation: CASSLVSGEYNEQFF.

The J gene is TRBJ2-5, the V gene TRBV2; 15 bases map to TRBD2. Per the germline V gene, CDR1 is SNHLY and CDR2 is FYNNEI. V gave up 8 bases and J gave up 1 base; unmatched junction bases: 5. The CDR3 runs 16 residues. This CDR3 reads CASCTGLAGGQETQYF. DNA of the CDR3: TGTGCCAGCTGTACGGGACTAGCGGGGGGCCAAGAGACCCAGTACTTC.

In its sample, this clone was seen a few times. The genes are TRBV6-2 or TRBV6-3 and TRBJ2-1; no clear D. Per the germline V gene, CDR1 is MNHEY and CDR2 is SVGEGT. V shed 7 bases and J shed 8 bases, with 15 bases lying between them. This CDR3 has 13 amino acids. In DNA form, the CDR3 reads TGTGCCAGCACCCCTTTACACGTCTATGAGCAGTTCTTC. Translated: CASTPLHVYEQFF.

The chain carries TRBV5-5 and TRBJ2-7, with 8 bases lining up with TRBD1. The CDR3 spans 15 residues. The V gene end was trimmed by 1 base and the J gene end by 2 bases; junction bases not matched to a gene: 5. Germline CDR1 and CDR2: SGHKS and YYEKEE (reference sequence). CDR3 sequence (DNA): TGTGCCAGCAGCTTGCTGCGACAGGGGACCTACGAGCAGTACTTC. As protein: CASSLLRQGTYEQYF. Variable domain in full (rest from reference TRBV5-5 and TRBJ2-7): DAGVTQSPTHLIKTRGQQVTLRCSPISGHKSVSWYQQVLGQGPQFIFQYYEKEERGRGNFPDRFSARQFPNYSSELNVNALLLGDSALYLCASSLLRQGTYEQYFGPGTRLTVT.

The chain employs TRBV29-1 and TRBJ1-6; 10 bases agree with TRBD1. This CDR3 has 14 residues. V lost 6 bases and J lost 8; bases outside the gene matches: 7. Germline V gene lookup returns CDR1 SQVTM and CDR2 ANQGSEA. CDR3 DNA: TGCAGCGTATCGACAGGGGGCAGTGATTCACCCCTCCACTTT. Translating gives CSVSTGGSDSPLHF.

The chain links TRBV19 to TRBJ1-4; TRBD1 aligns across 10 bases. The junction had 6 bases not matched to a gene; V was cut back by 3 bases and J by 8 bases. Germline-derived CDR1 and CDR2 are LNHDA and SQIVND (reference sequence). CDR3 size: 15 residues. In DNA form, the CDR3 reads TGTGCCAGTAGTATTCCGAGGACAGGGGGAGAAAAACTGTTTTTT. As protein: CASSIPRTGGEKLFF.

This clone was seen once. V and J are TRBV5-6 and TRBJ2-3; 9 positions agree with TRBD2. This CDR3 is built from 16 residues. Trimming took 4 bases from V and 0 from J; bases not matched to a gene: 6. Germline CDR1 and CDR2: SGHDT and YYEEEE. This CDR3 reads CASSPGLATSTDTQYF. In nucleotides, the CDR3 is TGTGCCAGCAGCCCTGGACTAGCGACAAGCACAGATACGCAGTATTTT. The full variable domain, completed using reference TRBV5-6 and TRBJ2-3, is DAGVTQSPTHLIKTRGQQVTLRCSPKSGHDTVSWYQQALGQGPQFIFQYYEEEERQRGNFPDRFSGHQFPNYSSELNVNALLLGDSALYLCASSPGLATSTDTQYFGPGTRLTVL.

This clone was seen once. The chain is built from TRBV6-5 and TRBJ1-1, with D uncertain. The CDR3 is made up of 11 amino acids. Germline V gene data show CDR1 as MNHEY and CDR2 as SVGAGI. Trimming took off 7 bases at V and 4 bases at J, with 7 bases between the two ends. The DNA for the CDR3 is TGTGCCAGCACCCGGGGCACTGAAGCTTTCTTT. The encoded protein is CASTRGTEAFF.

The CDR3 nucleotides are TGTGCCAGCAGCTTAGAGGGGTCCAGGATTCATCGTGGCTACACCTTC. It is translated as CASSLEGSRIHRGYTF. This chain connects TRBV7-2 to TRBJ1-2; tentatively, D is TRBD1 (5 bases). CDR1 and CDR2 from the germline V gene are SGHTA and FQGNSA. V was pared by 1 base and J by 7 bases, with 19 bases between. CDR3 length equals 16 residues.

The chain links TRBV7-8 to TRBJ2-3; the match to TRBD2 covers 9 bases. After removal of 1 base from V and 1 base from J, the junction contained 3 bases not matched to a gene. CDR3 length: 16 amino acids. Germline V gene lookup returns CDR1 SGHVS and CDR2 FQNEAQ. CDR3 sequence reads: CASSLEGGGGTDTQYF. As DNA, the CDR3 is TGTGCCAGCAGCTTAGAAGGCGGGGGGGGCACAGATACGCAGTATTTT.

Details on this clone: One end of the junction fails to match germline, which may point to a read error. This sequence joins TRBV24-1 and TRBJ2-7, with 10 bases matching TRBD1. The CDR3 length is 14 residues. Germline-derived CDR1 and CDR2 are KGHDR and SFDVKD. The CDR3 region has the DNA TGTGCCACCAGTGACCCCGTTCCGTGGGACAGGGGAGGTTTC. Its protein product is CATSDPVPWDRGGF.

J is TRBJ1-2 and V is TRBV5-1; maybe TRBD1 (5 bases). The length of the CDR3 is 12 residues. The V end lost 1 base, the J end lost 6 bases, and 7 bases lay between the germline ends. The germline CDR1 and CDR2 sequences are SGHRS and YFSETQ. This CDR3 is CASSLIGDGYTF. Written as DNA, the CDR3 is TGCGCCAGCAGCTTGATAGGGGATGGCTACACCTTC.

The V and J genes are TRBV7-2 and TRBJ2-1; TRBD2 is a possible D gene (6 bases). V dropped 6 bases and J dropped 3 bases, with 15 bases sitting between them. Per germline, CDR1 SGHTA and CDR2 FQGNSA. The CDR3 extends over 15 amino acids. For the CDR3, the DNA is TGTGCCAGCAGACCCTGGTTAGCGGACTACAATGAGCAGTTCTTC. Protein sequence: CASRPWLADYNEQFF.

The chain is built from TRBV5-6 and TRBJ2-1, with 9 bases aligning to TRBD2. The CDR3 sequence is 14 residues long. Germline CDR1 and CDR2: SGHDT and YYEEEE. J gave up 12 bases and V 0 bases, and 7 bases lay outside the gene matches. CDR3: CASSLVPSGERQFF. Written as DNA, the CDR3 is TGTGCCAGCAGCTTGGTGCCTAGCGGGGAGCGGCAGTTCTTC.

The chain is built from TRBV4-1 and TRBJ2-6, with D possibly matching TRBD2 (6 bases). This CDR3 has 18 amino acids. CDR1 MGHRA and CDR2 YSYEKL come from the germline V gene. V was pared by 0 bases and J by 0 bases, with 12 bases between. The CDR3 is CASSQEEGRYSGANVLTF. In DNA form, the CDR3 reads TGCGCCAGCAGCCAAGAGGAGGGGCGATACTCTGGGGCCAACGTCCTGACTTTC.

The V call is TRBV6-2 or TRBV6-3, the J call TRBJ1-1; weak D call: TRBD1 (6 bases). The V gene lost 2 bases and the J gene lost 2 bases, with 9 bases spanning the gap. This CDR3 has 14 residues. Germline V CDR1 and CDR2: MNHEY, SVGEGT. CDR3 sequence: CASSYRGGNTEAFF. CDR3 DNA: TGTGCCAGCAGTTACCGAGGGGGTAACACTGAAGCTTTCTTT.

The chain combines TRBV18 with TRBJ2-2; 12 bases are shared with TRBD1. CDR1 is KGHSH and CDR2 is LQKENI in the germline V gene. The CDR3 has 19 residues. V dropped 4 bases and J dropped 5; count of bases not matched to a gene: 14. Written as DNA, the CDR3 is TGTGCCAGCTCACTCAACCTCCGGGACAGGGGGCGAGGAACCGGGGAGCTGTTTTTT. Translation gives CASSLNLRDRGRGTGELFF. The entire variable domain, with the rest obtained from reference TRBV18 and TRBJ2-2, is as follows: NAGVMQNPRHLVRRRGQEARLRCSPMKGHSHVYWYRQLPEEGLKFMVYLQKENIIDESGMPKERFSAEFPKEGPSILRIQQVVRGDSAAYFCASSLNLRDRGRGTGELFFGEGSRLTVL.

The chain has TRBV5-1 and TRBJ1-1; 11 positions match TRBD1. This CDR3 is built from 14 residues. Germline CDR1 and CDR2: SGHRS and YFSETQ. J lost 3 bases, V lost 4 bases, and 2 bases had no gene match. CDR3 region: CASSKGQGDTEAFF. CDR3 DNA: TGCGCCAGCAGCAAGGGACAGGGGGACACTGAAGCTTTCTTT.

The genes are TRBV4-2 and TRBJ2-1; D gene unclear. Between the trimmed V and J ends, which lost 1 base and 1 base, there was a span of 5 bases. The V gene's germline CDR1 is LGHNA and CDR2 YNFKEQ. The CDR3 sequence is 14 residues long. The CDR3 loop is CASSQAGSYNEQFF. The DNA of the CDR3 is TGTGCCAGCAGCCAAGCGGGTTCCTACAATGAGCAGTTCTTC.

This clone has only one observation. The rearrangement links TRBV6-6 to TRBJ1-1, with TRBD1 matching 8 bases. The CDR3 length is 16 residues. Per germline, CDR1 MNHNY and CDR2 SVGAGI (reference sequence). V gave up 4 bases and J gave up 4 bases; unmatched junction bases: 11. CDR3 in amino acids: CASSSTRTGSITEAFF. The CDR3 nucleotides are TGTGCCAGCAGTTCAACCAGGACAGGGAGTATCACTGAAGCTTTCTTT.

This chain uses TRBV7-2 with TRBJ2-1, with a tentative D call TRBD2 (7 bases). V dropped 5 bases and J dropped 5 bases, with 19 bases sitting between them. The germline CDR1 and CDR2 sequences are SGHTA and FQGNSA. CDR3 size: 16 residues. The CDR3 loop is CASSDPRGGFNNEQFF. As DNA, the CDR3 is TGTGCCAGCAGCGACCCAAGGGGGGGCTTTAACAATGAGCAGTTCTTC.

The chain has TRBV11-3 and TRBJ2-7; D possibly corresponds to TRBD2 (6 bases). Germline V gives CDR1 SGHNT, CDR2 YENEEA. The germline V and J ends were trimmed by 0 bases and 3 bases, with 12 bases remaining between them. CDR3 size: 15 residues. The CDR3 region has the DNA TGTGCCAGCAGCTTAGATCGCGGGACGTTCTACGAGCAGTACTTC. This translates into CASSLDRGTFYEQYF. The full variable domain, completed using reference TRBV11-3 and TRBJ2-7, is EAGVVQSPRYKIIEKKQPVAFWCNPISGHNTLYWYLQNLGQGPELLIRYENEEAVDDSQLPKDRFSAERLKGVDSTLKIQPAELGDSAVYLCASSLDRGTFYEQYFGPGTRLTVT.

This chain links TRBV7-7 with TRBJ2-7, with TRBD1 identical over 9 bases. V gave up 4 bases and J gave up 5 bases; unmatched junction bases: 6. In germline, CDR1 is SSHAT, CDR2 FNYEAQ (reference sequence). This CDR3 comprises 14 residues. The CDR3 nucleotides read TGTGCCAGCAGCTCCGGGACAGGGAGCGACGAGCAGTACTTC. This translates into CASSSGTGSDEQYF.

This chain connects TRBV10-3 to TRBJ2-1; 7 bases agree with TRBD2. Germline assignment: CDR1 ENHRY and CDR2 SYGVKD. The CDR3 is 17 residues long. Unmatched junction bases numbered 12, after V lost 5 bases and J lost 2 bases. The CDR3 spells CAISSSGGSGAYNEQFF. As DNA, the CDR3 is TGTGCCATCAGTTCCTCGGGGGGTAGCGGAGCCTACAATGAGCAGTTCTTC.